One sample yielded the 3 T cell receptor beta chains listed below, sequenced in a study of PD-L1 blockade in urothelial cancer. Time point given: pretreatment peripheral blood. Sequencing used immunoSEQ multiplex PCR; TCRdb keeps in-frame clones, though not all of them. The sample records roughly 51,000 clones, about four fifths being singletons. Sample: PBMCs, taken around atezolizumab (anti-PD-L1) treatment. The receptors were gathered from a man aged 65 to 79 with urothelial cancer.

The chain joins TRBV28 to TRBJ1-5, with D maybe TRBD1 (6 bases). There are 13 residues in the CDR3. Looked up from germline, CDR1 is MDHEN and CDR2 is SYDVKM. Trimming removed 8 bases from V and 7 bases from J, with 15 bases in between. CDR3 amino acids: CASVGGDKQPQHF. The CDR3 region has the DNA TGTGCCAGCGTCGGGGGGGACAAACAGCCCCAGCATTTT.

This chain uses TRBV7-2 with TRBJ2-1; TRBD1 aligns across 7 bases. The ends lost 5 bases at V and 9 bases at J; junction bases unmatched: 10. This CDR3 contains 14 residues. Germline V gene lookup returns CDR1 SGHTA and CDR2 FQGNSA. The CDR3 spells CASSRNSAGGEQFF. Written as DNA, the CDR3 is TGTGCCAGCAGCCGTAATTCGGCAGGGGGTGAGCAGTTCTTC. The full variable domain, completed using reference TRBV7-2 and TRBJ2-1, is GAGVSQSPSNKVTEKGKDVELRCDPISGHTALYWYRQSLGQGLEFLIYFQGNSAPDKSGLPSDRFSAERTGGSVSTLTIQRTQQEDSAVYLCASSRNSAGGEQFFGPGTRLTVL.

This sequence joins TRBV10-3 and TRBJ2-3, with 9 bases matching TRBD2. Trimming took 2 bases from V and 0 from J; bases not matched to a gene: 6. The CDR3 sequence is 17 residues long. Per germline, CDR1 ENHRY and CDR2 SYGVKD. The CDR3 nucleotides read TGTGCCATCAGTGAGCGAGGTCTAGCGGGGAGCACAGATACGCAGTATTTT. Its protein product is CAISERGLAGSTDTQYF.